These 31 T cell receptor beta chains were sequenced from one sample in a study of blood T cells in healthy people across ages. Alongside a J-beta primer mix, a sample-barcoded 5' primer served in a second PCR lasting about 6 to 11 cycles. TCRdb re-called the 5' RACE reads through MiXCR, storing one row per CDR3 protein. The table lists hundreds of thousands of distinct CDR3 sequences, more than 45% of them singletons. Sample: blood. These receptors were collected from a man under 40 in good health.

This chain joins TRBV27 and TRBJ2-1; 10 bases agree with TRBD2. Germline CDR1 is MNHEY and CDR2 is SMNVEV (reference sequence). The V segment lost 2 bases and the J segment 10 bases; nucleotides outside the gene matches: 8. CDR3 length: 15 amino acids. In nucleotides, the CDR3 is TGTGCCAGCAGTTTAGCCAGCGGGAGGGCCAGGGAGCAGTTCTTC. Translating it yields CASSLASGRAREQFF.

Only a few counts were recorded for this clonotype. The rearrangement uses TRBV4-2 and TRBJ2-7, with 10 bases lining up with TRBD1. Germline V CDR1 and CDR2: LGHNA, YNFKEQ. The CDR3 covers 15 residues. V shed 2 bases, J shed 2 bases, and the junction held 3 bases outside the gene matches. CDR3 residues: CASSQSGTGAYEQYF. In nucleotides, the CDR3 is TGTGCCAGCAGCCAATCCGGGACAGGGGCCTACGAGCAGTACTTC.

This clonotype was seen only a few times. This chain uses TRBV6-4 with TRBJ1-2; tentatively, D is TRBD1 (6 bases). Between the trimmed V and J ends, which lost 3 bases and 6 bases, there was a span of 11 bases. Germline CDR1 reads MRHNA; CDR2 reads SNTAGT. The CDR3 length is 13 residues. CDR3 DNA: TGTGCCAGCAGTGAACAGGGTACGCATGGCTACACCTTC. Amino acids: CASSEQGTHGYTF.

As DNA, the CDR3 is TGCGCCAGCAGCTCCCGGGGACTAGCGGGAGGGATGAATGAGCAGTTCTTC. It codes for CASSSRGLAGGMNEQFF. This chain uses TRBV5-1 with TRBJ2-1; TRBD2 matches at 16 bases. With V trimmed by 3 bases and J by 7 bases, 7 bases remained unmatched. CDR1 and CDR2 (germline): SGHRS, YFSETQ. This CDR3 spans 17 amino acids.

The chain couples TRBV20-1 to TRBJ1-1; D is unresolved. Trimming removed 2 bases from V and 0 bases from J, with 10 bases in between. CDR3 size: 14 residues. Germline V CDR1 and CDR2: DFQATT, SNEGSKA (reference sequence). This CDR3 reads CSARKTSLNTEAFF. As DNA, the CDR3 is TGCAGTGCTAGAAAGACAAGCTTGAACACTGAAGCTTTCTTT.

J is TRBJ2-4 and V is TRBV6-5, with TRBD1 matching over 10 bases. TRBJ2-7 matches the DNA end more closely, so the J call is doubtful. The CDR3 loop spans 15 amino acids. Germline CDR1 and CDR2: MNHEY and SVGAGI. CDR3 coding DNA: TGTGCCAGCAGGAGGCCCGGGACAGGGGCGGCCGAGCAGTACTTC. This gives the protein CASRRPGTGAAEQYF.

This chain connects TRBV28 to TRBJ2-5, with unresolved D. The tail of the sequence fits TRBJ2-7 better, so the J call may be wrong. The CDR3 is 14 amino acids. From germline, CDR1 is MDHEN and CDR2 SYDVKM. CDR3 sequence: CASSLLSGPYEQYF. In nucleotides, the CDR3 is TGTGCCAGCAGTTTATTGTCAGGCCCCTACGAGCAGTACTTC.

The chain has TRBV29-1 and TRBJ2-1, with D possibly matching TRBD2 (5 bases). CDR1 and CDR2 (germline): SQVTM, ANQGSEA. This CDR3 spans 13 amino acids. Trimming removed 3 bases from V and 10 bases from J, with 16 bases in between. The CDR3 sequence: CSVEDFTSYEQFF. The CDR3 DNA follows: TGCAGCGTTGAGGACTTCACCTCCTACGAGCAGTTCTTC.

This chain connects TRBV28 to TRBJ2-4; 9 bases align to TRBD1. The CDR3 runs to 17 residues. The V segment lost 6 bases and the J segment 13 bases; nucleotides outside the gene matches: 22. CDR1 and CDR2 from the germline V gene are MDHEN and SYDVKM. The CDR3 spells CASSVIPQGQGMGEQYF. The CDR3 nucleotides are TGTGCCAGCAGCGTCATTCCTCAGGGACAGGGAATGGGGGAGCAGTACTTC.

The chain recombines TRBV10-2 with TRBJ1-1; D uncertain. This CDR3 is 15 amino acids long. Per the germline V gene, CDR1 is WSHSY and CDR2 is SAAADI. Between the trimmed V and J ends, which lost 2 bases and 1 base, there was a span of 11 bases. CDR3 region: CASSENTGENTEAFF. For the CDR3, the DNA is TGCGCCAGCAGTGAGAATACTGGGGAGAACACTGAAGCTTTCTTT.

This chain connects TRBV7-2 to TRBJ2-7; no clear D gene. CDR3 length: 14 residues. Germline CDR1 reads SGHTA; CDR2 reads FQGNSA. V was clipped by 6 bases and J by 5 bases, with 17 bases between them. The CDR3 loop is CASSPGPILDEQYF. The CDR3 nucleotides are TGTGCCAGCAGTCCGGGTCCGATTCTGGACGAGCAGTACTTC.

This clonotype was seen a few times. The CDR3 spells CASSLTSGIYNEQFF. The CDR3 DNA reads as TGTGCCAGCAGTTTGACTAGCGGGATCTACAATGAGCAGTTCTTC. The chain has TRBV28 and TRBJ2-1; 11 nucleotides align to TRBD2. The CDR3 length is 15 residues. CDR1 MDHEN and CDR2 SYDVKM come from the germline V gene. Trimming removed 3 bases from V and 3 bases from J; junction bases left unmatched: 1.

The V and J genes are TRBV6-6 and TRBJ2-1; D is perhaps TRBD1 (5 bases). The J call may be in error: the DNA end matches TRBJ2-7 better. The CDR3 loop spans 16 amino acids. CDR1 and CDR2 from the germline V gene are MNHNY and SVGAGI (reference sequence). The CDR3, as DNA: TGTGCCAGCAACTACGCCCACCAGGGCTCCTACAATGAGCAGTACTTC. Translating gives CASNYAHQGSYNEQYF.

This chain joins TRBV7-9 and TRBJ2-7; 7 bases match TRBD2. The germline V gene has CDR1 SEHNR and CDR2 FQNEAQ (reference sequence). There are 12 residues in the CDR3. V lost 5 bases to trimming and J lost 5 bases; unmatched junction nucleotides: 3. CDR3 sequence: CASSRRGNEQYF. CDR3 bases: TGTGCCAGCAGCAGGCGGGGGAACGAGCAGTACTTC. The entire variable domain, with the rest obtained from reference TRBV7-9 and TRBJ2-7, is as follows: DTGVSQNPRHKITKRGQNVTFRCDPISEHNRLYWYRQTLGQGPEFLTYFQNEAQLEKSRLLSDRFSAERPKGSFSTLEIQRTEQGDSAMYLCASSRRGNEQYFGPGTRLTVT.

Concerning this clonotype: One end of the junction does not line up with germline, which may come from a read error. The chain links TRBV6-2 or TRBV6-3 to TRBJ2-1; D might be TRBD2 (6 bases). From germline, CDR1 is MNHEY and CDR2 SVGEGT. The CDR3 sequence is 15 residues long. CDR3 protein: CASSAPGLIHNEQFF. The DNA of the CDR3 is TGTGCCAGCAGTGCCCCGGGACTCATCCACAATGAGCAGTTCTTT.

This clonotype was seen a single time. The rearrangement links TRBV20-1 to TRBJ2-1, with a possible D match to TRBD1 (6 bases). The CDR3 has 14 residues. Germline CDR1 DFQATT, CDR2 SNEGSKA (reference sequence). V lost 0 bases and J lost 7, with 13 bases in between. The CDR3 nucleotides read TGCAGTGCTAGAGATTCGGAGCAGGGGAATGAGCAGTTCTTC. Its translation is CSARDSEQGNEQFF.

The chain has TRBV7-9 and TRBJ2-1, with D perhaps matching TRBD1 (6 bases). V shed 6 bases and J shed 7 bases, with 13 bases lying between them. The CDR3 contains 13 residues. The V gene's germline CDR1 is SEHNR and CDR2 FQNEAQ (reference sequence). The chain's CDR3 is CASRYGQPNEQFF. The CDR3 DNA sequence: TGTGCCAGCAGATACGGACAGCCAAATGAGCAGTTCTTC.

CDR3 in DNA: TGTGCCACCGCCTTTAGCGGCGGTACAGATACGCAGTATTTT. Encoded protein: CATAFSGGTDTQYF. The J gene is TRBJ2-3, the V gene TRBV6-5; D is possibly TRBD2 (6 bases). V dropped 10 bases and J dropped 3 bases, with 17 bases sitting between them. This CDR3 has 14 amino acids. From germline, CDR1 is MNHEY and CDR2 SVGAGI.

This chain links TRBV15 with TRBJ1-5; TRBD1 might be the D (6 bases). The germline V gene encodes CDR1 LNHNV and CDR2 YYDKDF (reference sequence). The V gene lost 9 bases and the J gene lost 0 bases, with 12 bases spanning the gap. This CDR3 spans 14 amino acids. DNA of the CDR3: TGTGCCACTTCGGACAGTTGTAGCAATCAGCCCCAGCATTTT. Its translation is CATSDSCSNQPQHF.

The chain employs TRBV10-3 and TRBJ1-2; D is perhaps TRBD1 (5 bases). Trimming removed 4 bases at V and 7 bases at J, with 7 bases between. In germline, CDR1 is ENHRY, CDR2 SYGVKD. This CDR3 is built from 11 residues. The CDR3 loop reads CAISGGGGYTF. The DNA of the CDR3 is TGTGCCATCAGTGGGGGGGGTGGCTACACCTTC.

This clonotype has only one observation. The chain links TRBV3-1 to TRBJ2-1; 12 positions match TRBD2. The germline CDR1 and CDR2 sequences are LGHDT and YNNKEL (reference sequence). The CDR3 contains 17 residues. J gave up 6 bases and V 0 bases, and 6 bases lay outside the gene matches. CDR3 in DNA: TGTGCCAGCAGCCAAGATGGCCTAGCGGGGGGGCGCAATGAGCAGTTCTTC. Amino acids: CASSQDGLAGGRNEQFF.

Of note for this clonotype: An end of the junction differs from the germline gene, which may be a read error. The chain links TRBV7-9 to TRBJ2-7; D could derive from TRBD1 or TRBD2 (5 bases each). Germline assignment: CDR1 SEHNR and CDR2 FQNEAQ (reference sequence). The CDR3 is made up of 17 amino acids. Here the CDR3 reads CASSPTASGRISYEQSF. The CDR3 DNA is TGTGCCAGCAGCCCAACCGCCTCGGGGCGTATCTCCTACGAGCAGTCCTTC.

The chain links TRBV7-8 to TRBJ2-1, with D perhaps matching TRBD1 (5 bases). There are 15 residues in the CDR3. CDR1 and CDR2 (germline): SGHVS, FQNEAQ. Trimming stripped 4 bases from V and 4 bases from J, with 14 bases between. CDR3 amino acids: CASSSREKTYNEQFF. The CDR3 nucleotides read TGTGCCAGCAGCTCCAGGGAAAAGACTTACAATGAGCAGTTCTTC.

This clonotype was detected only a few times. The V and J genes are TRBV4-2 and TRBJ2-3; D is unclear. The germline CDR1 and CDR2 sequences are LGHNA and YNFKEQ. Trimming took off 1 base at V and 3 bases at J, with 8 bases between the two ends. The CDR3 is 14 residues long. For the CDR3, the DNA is TGTGCCAGCAGCCAAGTCGAGCTTACAGATACGCAGTATTTT. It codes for CASSQVELTDTQYF.

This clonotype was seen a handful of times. CDR3 sequence reads: CSARGVFGTDTQYF. In nucleotides, the CDR3 is TGCAGTGCTAGAGGAGTATTTGGCACAGATACGCAGTATTTT. The chain links TRBV20-1 to TRBJ2-3; D unclear. This CDR3 is built from 14 residues. Germline V gene data show CDR1 as DFQATT and CDR2 as SNEGSKA (reference sequence). The ends were cut back, 1 base at V and 1 base at J, with 9 bases in the middle.

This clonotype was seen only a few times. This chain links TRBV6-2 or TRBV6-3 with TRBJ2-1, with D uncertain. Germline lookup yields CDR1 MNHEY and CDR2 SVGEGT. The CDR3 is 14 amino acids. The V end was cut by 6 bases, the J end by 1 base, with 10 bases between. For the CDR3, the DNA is TGTGCCAGCAGCAGACACTCGTCCTACAATGAGCAGTTCTTC. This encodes CASSRHSSYNEQFF.

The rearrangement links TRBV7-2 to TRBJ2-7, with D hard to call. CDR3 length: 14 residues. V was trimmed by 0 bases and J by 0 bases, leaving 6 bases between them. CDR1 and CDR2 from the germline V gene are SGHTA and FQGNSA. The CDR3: CASSLASDSYEQYF. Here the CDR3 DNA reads TGTGCCAGCAGCTTAGCTTCTGACTCCTACGAGCAGTACTTC.

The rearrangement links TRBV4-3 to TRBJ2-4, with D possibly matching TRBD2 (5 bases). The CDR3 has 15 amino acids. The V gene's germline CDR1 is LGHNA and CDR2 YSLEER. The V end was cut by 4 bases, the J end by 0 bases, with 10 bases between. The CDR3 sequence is CASSPSEGAKNIQYF. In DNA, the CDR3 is TGCGCCAGCAGCCCCTCTGAGGGAGCCAAAAACATTCAGTACTTC.

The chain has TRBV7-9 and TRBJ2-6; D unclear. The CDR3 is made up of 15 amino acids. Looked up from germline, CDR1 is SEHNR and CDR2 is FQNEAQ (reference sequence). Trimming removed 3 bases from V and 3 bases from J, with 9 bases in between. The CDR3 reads CASSFQGYGANVLTF. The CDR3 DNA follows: TGTGCCAGCAGCTTCCAAGGGTATGGGGCCAACGTCCTGACTTTC.

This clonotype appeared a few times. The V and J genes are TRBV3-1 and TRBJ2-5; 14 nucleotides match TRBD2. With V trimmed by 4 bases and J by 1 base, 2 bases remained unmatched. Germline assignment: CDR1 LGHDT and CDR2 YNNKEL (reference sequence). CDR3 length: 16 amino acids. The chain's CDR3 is CASSLGTSGSQETQYF. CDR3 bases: TGTGCCAGCAGCCTCGGGACTAGCGGGAGCCAAGAGACCCAGTACTTC.

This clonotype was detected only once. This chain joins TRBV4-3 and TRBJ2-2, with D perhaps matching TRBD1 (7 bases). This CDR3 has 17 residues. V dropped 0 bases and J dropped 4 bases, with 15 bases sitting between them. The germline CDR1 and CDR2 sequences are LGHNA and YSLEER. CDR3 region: CASSQEAGQIFTGELFF. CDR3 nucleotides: TGCGCCAGCAGCCAAGAGGCGGGACAGATATTCACCGGGGAGCTGTTTTTT.